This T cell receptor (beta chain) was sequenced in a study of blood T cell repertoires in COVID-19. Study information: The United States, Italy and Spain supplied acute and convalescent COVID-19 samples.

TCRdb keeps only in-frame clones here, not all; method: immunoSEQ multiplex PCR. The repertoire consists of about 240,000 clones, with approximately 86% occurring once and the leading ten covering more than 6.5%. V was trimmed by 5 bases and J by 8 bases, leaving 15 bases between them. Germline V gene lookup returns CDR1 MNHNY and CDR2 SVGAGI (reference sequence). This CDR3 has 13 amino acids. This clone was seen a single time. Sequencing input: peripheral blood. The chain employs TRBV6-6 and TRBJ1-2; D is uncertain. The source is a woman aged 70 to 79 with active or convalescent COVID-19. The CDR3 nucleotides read TGTGCCAGCAGTCCTAGAGGGTCCTCCGGCTACACCTTC. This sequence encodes CASSPRGSSGYTF.